This T cell receptor (beta chain) comes out of a study of T-cell reconstitution after alpha-beta-depleted transplantation in children. V was trimmed by 3 bases and J by 1 base, leaving 9 bases between them. Looked up from germline, CDR1 is SQVTM and CDR2 is ANQGSEA. The CDR3 is 14 residues long. Construction of the TCRbeta library involved unique molecular identifiers. TCRdb reprocessed the PCR reads via MiXCR and lists one record per CDR3 protein. This table has approximately 510,000 distinct CDR3 sequences, roughly 18% appearing once. The material was PBMCs from the stem cell graft donor, obtained from the stem cell graft. The chain couples TRBV29-1 to TRBJ2-2; the D is unclear. The TCR was taken from a human donor who donated a stem cell graft to a child with acute lymphoblastic leukemia. CDR3 residues: CSVEGSGNTGELFF. For the CDR3, the DNA is TGCAGCGTTGAGGGCTCAGGGAACACCGGGGAGCTGTTTTTT.